Below, 8 T cell receptor beta chains from the same sample are listed, as sequenced in a study of blood T cell repertoires in COVID-19 (dated by TCRdb to 2018 to 2021). The library was obtained by the immunoSEQ multiplex PCR assay. In its TCRdb copy, this immuneACCESS table keeps in-frame sequences only and misses some clones. Where compared with another copy, unresolved V genes explain less than half of these, and the others have no known cause. The sample table holds tens of thousands of clones, of which around nine tenths were seen once. The top ten hold around 21% of the sample. The sample was peripheral blood. The receptors were gathered from a woman in her 50s with active or convalescent COVID-19.

This clone showed up just once. CDR3 sequence: CASSEPGQRYNEQFF. The CDR3 DNA reads TGTGCCAGCAGTGAGCCGGGACAGCGATACAATGAGCAGTTCTTC. The chain combines TRBV25-1 with TRBJ2-1; 7 nucleotides match TRBD1. Per germline, CDR1 MGHDK and CDR2 SYGVNS. CDR3 length: 15 residues. V lost 3 bases and J lost 4; bases outside the gene matches: 6.

On this clone: Different DNA sequences within this sample yield the same CDR3. The chain uses TRBV2 and TRBJ2-5; the match to TRBD1 covers 11 bases. Unmatched junction bases numbered 8, after V lost 6 bases and J lost 5 bases. Germline assignment: CDR1 SNHLY and CDR2 FYNNEI. The CDR3 has 15 residues. CDR3 bases: TGTGCCAGCAGCGAACGGACAGGGGGCAGGGAGACCCAGTACTTC. Amino acid sequence: CASSERTGGRETQYF. Combining the CDR3 with reference TRBV2 and TRBJ2-5 gives the whole variable domain EPEVTQTPSHQVTQMGQEVILRCVPISNHLYFYWYRQILGQKVEFLVSFYNNEISEKSEIFDDQFSVERPDGSNFTLKIRSTKLEDSAMYFCASSERTGGRETQYFGPGTRLLVL.

The chain couples TRBV24-1 to TRBJ1-2, with 8 positions matching TRBD1. J gave up 4 bases and V 4 bases, and 10 bases lay outside the gene matches. Germline CDR1 reads KGHDR; CDR2 reads SFDVKD. This CDR3 has 16 residues. For the CDR3, the DNA is TGTGCCACCAGTGAGCTACCTCGGACAGGGAGCTATGGCTACACCTTC. Translating it yields CATSELPRTGSYGYTF.

V gene TRBV5-6 combines with J gene TRBJ2-7; perhaps TRBD2 as D (5 bases). V lost 1 base and J 2 bases, leaving 10 bases between the germline ends. Germline assignment: CDR1 SGHDT and CDR2 YYEEEE. This CDR3 spans 14 amino acids. DNA of the CDR3: TGTGCCAGCAGCTTGAGGCGCGGGCCCTACGAGCAGTACTTC. This encodes CASSLRRGPYEQYF.

The chain combines TRBV5-6 with TRBJ1-5, with D hard to call. Trimming removed 1 base from V and 5 bases from J, with 13 bases in between. The CDR3 extends over 15 amino acids. Germline values: CDR1 SGHDT, CDR2 YYEEEE. Written as DNA, the CDR3 is TGTGCCAGCAGCTTGTGGTTAATGCGGGATCAGCCCCAGCATTTT. As protein: CASSLWLMRDQPQHF.

The chain is built from TRBV27 and TRBJ2-7; D is perhaps TRBD1 (6 bases). Germline lookup yields CDR1 MNHEY and CDR2 SMNVEV (reference sequence). The CDR3 is 16 residues long. V was cut by 2 bases and J by 4 bases, with 18 bases left in between. The CDR3 loop reads CASSLRGPTGFYEQYF. The CDR3 DNA sequence: TGTGCCAGCAGTTTAAGGGGTCCGACAGGTTTTTACGAGCAGTACTTC.

CDR3 region: CASSLPGLAGGEQYF. Written as DNA, the CDR3 is TGTGCCAGCAGCTTGCCGGGACTAGCGGGAGGTGAGCAGTACTTC. The rearrangement uses TRBV5-4 and TRBJ2-7; 15 bases map to TRBD2. V lost 1 base to trimming and J lost 7 bases; unmatched junction nucleotides: 3. This CDR3 has 15 amino acids. Germline lookup yields CDR1 SGHNT and CDR2 YYREEE (reference sequence).

V is TRBV18 and J is TRBJ1-1; possibly TRBD1 for D (6 bases). CDR3 size: 18 residues. The V end was cut by 4 bases, the J end by 0 bases, with 21 bases between. Germline CDR1 KGHSH, CDR2 LQKENI. CDR3 residues: CASSRTSGHRLMNTEAFF. The CDR3 nucleotides are TGTGCCAGCTCACGCACCTCGGGACACCGACTTATGAACACTGAAGCTTTCTTT. Full variable domain (remainder filled in from reference TRBV18 and TRBJ1-1): NAGVMQNPRHLVRRRGQEARLRCSPMKGHSHVYWYRQLPEEGLKFMVYLQKENIIDESGMPKERFSAEFPKEGPSILRIQQVVRGDSAAYFCASSRTSGHRLMNTEAFFGQGTRLTVV.